This T cell receptor beta chain was retrieved from a study of blood T cell repertoires in COVID-19. Overall study: In each case, the material was cDNA or gDNA derived from T cells, B-cell-depleted T cells, or PBMCs.

How the authors handled the data: From reference gene primer amplification, estimates of nucleated cell counts were derived. The repertoire was sequenced with immunoSEQ multiplex PCR; TCRdb's copy has only in-frame clones and lacks some. D and trimming come from the DNA, and the V and J calls and clone size come from that table. The repertoire consists of 260,000 or so clones, with 85% occurring once and the leading ten covering 2.5%. Losses at the gene ends were 3 bases for V and 5 bases for J; bases not matched to a gene: 3. The CDR3 has 14 residues. Germline V lookup: CDR1 KGHSH, CDR2 LQKENI. Cohort placement rested on clinical history that participants reported themselves. Two negative PCRs, clearance, or symptom resolution were required of recovered Cohort 3 donors.

The rearrangement links TRBV18 to TRBJ1-1; 10 bases align to TRBD1. The origin of this receptor is a woman aged 50 to 65 who had recovered from COVID-19. The material sequenced was PBMCs or T cells enriched from blood (not recorded which). For the CDR3, the DNA is TGTGCCAGCTCACCCGGACAGGGGGAGACTGAAGCTTTCTTT. It codes for CASSPGQGETEAFF.